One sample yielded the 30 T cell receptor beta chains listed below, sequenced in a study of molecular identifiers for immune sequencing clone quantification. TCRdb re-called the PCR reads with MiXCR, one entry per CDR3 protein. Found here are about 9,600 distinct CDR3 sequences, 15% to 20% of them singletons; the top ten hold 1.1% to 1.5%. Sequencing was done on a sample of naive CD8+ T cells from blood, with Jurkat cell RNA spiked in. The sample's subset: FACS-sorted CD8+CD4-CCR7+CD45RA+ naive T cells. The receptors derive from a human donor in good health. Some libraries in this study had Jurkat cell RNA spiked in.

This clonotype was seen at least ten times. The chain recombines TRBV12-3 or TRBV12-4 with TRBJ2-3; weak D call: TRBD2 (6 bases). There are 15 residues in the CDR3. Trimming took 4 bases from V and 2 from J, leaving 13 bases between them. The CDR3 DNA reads TGTGCCAGCAGTTGGAGCGGGCAGATCACAGATACGCAGTATTTT. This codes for CASSWSGQITDTQYF.

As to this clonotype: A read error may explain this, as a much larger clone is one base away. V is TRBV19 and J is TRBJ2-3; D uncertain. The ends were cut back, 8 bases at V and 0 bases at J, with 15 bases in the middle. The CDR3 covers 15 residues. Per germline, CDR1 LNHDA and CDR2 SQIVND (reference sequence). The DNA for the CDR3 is TGTGCCAGTCTCCCTTTTCCATCTAGCACAGATACGCAGTATTTT. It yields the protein CASLPFPSSTDTQYF.

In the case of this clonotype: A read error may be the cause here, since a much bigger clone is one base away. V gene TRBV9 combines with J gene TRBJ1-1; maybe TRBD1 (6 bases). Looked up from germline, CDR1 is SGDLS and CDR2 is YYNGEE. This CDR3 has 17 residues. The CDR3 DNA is TGTGCCAGCAGCGTAGGTGTGACAGGCTTCCTGAACACTGAAGCTCTCTTT. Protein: CASSVGVTGFLNTEALF.

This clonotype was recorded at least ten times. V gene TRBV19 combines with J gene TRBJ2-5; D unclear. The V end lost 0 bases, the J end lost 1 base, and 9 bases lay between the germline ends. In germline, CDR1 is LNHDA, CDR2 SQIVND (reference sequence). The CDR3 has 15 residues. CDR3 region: CASSIDRQGQETQYF. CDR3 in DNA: TGTGCCAGTAGTATAGATCGGCAAGGCCAAGAGACCCAGTACTTC.

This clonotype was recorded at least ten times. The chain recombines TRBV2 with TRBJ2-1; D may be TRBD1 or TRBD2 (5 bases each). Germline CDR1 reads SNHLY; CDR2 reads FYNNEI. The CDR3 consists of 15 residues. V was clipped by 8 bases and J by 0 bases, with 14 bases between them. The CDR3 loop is CASRGSTDSYNEQFF. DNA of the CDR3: TGTGCCAGCCGGGGCAGTACAGACTCCTACAATGAGCAGTTCTTC.

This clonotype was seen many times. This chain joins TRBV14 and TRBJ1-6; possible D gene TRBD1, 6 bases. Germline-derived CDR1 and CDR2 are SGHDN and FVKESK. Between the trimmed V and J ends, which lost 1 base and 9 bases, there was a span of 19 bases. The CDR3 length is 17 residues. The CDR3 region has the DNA TGTGCCAGCAGCCAAGCTCCGGGGGGCGACTTCTTTTCACCCCTCCACTTT. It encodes CASSQAPGGDFFSPLHF.

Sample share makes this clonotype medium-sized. CDR3 protein: CASSLGRGSDTQYF. The CDR3 region has the DNA TGTGCCAGCAGTTTGGGCAGGGGATCGGATACGCAGTATTTT. This chain connects TRBV28 to TRBJ2-3; maybe TRBD1 (6 bases). The CDR3 runs 14 residues. Looked up from germline, CDR1 is MDHEN and CDR2 is SYDVKM. V lost 3 bases, J lost 6 bases, and 13 bases lay in between.

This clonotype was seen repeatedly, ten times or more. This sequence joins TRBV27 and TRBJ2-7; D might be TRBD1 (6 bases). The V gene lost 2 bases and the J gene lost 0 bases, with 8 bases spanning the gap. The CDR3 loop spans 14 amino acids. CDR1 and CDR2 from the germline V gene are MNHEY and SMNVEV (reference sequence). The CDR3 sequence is CASSLQGSSYEQYF. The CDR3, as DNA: TGTGCCAGCAGTTTACAGGGGTCCTCCTACGAGCAGTACTTC.

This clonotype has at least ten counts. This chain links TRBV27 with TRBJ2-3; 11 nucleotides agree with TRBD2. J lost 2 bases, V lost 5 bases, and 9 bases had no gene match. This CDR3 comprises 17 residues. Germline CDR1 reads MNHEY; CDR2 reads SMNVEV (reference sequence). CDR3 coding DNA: TGTGCCAGCAGTATTTCGACTAGCGGGGCTCTCACAGATACGCAGTATTTT. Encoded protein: CASSISTSGALTDTQYF.

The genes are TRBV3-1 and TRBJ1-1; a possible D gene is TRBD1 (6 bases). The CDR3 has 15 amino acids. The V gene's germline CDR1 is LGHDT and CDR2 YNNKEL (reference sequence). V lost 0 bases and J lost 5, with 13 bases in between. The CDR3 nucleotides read TGTGCCAGCAGCCAAGATTCAAGGAGGGGGACTGAAGCTTTCTTT. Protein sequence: CASSQDSRRGTEAFF.

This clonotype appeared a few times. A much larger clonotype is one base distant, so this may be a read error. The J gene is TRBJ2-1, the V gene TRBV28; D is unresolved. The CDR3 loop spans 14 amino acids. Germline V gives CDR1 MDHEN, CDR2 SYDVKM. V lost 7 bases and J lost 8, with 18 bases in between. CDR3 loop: CASNLHLSVYEQFF. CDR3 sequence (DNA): TGTGCCAGCAATTTGCACTTGTCCGTCTATGAGCAGTTCTTC.

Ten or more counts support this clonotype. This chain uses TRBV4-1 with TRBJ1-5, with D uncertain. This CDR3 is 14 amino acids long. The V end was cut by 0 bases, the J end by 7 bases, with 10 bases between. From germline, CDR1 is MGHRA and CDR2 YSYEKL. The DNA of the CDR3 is TGCGCCAGCAGCCAAGATCTGGGGTGGCAGCCCCAGCATTTT. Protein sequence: CASSQDLGWQPQHF.

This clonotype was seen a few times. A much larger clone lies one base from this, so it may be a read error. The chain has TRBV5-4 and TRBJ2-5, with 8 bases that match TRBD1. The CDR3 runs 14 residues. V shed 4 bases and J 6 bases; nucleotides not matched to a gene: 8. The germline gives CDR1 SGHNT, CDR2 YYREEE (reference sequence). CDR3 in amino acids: CASSPLAGGKTQYF. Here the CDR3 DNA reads TGTGCCAGCAGCCCGTTGGCAGGGGGCAAGACCCAGTACTTC.

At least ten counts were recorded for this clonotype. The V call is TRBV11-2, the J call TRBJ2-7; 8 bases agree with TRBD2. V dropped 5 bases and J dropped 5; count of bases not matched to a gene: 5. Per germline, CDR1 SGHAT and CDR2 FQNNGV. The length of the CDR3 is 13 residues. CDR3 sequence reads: CASSPGLGHEQYF. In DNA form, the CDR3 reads TGTGCCAGCAGCCCGGGACTAGGACACGAGCAGTACTTC.

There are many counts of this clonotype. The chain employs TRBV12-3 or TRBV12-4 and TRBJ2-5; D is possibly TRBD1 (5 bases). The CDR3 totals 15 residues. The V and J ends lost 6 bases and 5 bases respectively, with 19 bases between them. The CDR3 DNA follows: TGTGCCAGCAGACCCCCGGGTCAGGGTTCGGAGACCCAGTACTTC. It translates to CASRPPGQGSETQYF.

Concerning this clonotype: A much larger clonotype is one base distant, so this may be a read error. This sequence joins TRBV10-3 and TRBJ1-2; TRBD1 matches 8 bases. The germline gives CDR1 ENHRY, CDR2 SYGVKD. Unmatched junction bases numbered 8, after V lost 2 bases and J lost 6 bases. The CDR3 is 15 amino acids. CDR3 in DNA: TGTGCCATCAGTGAGACAGGGGGTGGCGACCATGGCTACACCTTC. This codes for CAISETGGGDHGYTF.

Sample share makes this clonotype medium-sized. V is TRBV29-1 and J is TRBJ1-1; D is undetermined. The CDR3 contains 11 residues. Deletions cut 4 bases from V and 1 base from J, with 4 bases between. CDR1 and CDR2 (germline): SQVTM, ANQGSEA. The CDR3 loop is CSVVANTEAFF. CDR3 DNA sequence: TGCAGCGTTGTGGCGAACACTGAAGCTTTCTTT.

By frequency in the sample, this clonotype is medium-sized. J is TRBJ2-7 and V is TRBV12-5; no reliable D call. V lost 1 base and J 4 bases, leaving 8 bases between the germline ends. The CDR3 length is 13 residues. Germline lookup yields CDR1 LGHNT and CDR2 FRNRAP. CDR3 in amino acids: CASGLGLGYEQYF. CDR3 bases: TGTGCTAGTGGTTTGGGCCTTGGGTACGAGCAGTACTTC.

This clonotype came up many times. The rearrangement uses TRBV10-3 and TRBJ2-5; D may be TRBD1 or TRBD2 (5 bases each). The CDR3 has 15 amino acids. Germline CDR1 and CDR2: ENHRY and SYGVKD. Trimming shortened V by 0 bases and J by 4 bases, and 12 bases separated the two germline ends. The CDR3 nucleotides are TGTGCCATCAGTGAGTCAGGGACGTCAGGAGAGACCCAGTACTTC. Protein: CAISESGTSGETQYF.

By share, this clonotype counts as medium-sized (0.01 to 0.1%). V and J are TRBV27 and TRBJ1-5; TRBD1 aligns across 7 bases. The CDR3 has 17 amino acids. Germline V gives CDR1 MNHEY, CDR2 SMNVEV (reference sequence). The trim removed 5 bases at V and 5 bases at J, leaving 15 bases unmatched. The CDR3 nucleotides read TGTGCCAGCAGTCCCATCGACACCAGGGGGTTGGATCAGCCCCAGCATTTT. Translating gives CASSPIDTRGLDQPQHF.

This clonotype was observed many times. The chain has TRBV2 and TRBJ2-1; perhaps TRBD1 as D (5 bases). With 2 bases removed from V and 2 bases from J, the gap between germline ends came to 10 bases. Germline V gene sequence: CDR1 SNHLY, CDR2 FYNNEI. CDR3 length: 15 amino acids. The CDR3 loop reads CASSEWQGTYNEQFF. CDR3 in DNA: TGTGCCAGCAGTGAATGGCAGGGAACCTACAATGAGCAGTTCTTC. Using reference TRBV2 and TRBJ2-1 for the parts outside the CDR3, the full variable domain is EPEVTQTPSHQVTQMGQEVILRCVPISNHLYFYWYRQILGQKVEFLVSFYNNEISEKSEIFDDQFSVERPDGSNFTLKIRSTKLEDSAMYFCASSEWQGTYNEQFFGPGTRLTVL.

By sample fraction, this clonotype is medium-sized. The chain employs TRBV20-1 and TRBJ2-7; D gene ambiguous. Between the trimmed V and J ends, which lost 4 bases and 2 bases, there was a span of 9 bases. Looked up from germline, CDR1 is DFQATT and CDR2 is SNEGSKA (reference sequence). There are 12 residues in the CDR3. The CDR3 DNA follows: TGCAGTGCTAACCCAGTAACCTACGAGCAGTACTTC. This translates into CSANPVTYEQYF.

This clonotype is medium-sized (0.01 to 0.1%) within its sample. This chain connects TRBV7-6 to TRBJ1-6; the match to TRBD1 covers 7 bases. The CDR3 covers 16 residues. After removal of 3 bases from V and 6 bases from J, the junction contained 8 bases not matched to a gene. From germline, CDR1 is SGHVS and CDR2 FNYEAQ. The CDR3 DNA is TGTGCCAGCAGCTTGTCTGACAGGGATCCTAATTCACCCCTCCACTTT. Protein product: CASSLSDRDPNSPLHF. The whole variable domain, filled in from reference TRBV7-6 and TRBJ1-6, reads GAGVSQSPRYKVTKRGQDVALRCDPISGHVSLYWYRQALGQGPEFLTYFNYEAQQDKSGLPNDRFSAERPEGSISTLTIQRTEQRDSAMYRCASSLSDRDPNSPLHFGNGTRLTVT.

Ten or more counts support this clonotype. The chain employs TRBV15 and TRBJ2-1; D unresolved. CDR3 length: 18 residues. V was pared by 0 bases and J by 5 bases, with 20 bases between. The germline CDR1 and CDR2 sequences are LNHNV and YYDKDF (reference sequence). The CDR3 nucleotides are TGTGCCACCAGCAGAGATTATGAAGGGATCTATAACCACAATGAGCAGTTCTTC. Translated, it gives CATSRDYEGIYNHNEQFF.

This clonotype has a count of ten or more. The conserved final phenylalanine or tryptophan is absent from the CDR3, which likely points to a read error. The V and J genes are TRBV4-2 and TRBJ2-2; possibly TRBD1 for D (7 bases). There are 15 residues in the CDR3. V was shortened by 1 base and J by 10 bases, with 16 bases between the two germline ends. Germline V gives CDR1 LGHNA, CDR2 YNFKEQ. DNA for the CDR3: TGTGCCAGCAGCCAAGGTGAAGGAGGGGGCGAGGAGCTGTTTCTT. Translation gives CASSQGEGGGEELFL.

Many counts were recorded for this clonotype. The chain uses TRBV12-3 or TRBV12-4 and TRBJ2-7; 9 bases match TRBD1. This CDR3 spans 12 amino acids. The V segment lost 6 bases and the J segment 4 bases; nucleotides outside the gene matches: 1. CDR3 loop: CASRGQGYEQYF. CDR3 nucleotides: TGTGCCAGCAGGGGACAGGGATACGAGCAGTACTTC.

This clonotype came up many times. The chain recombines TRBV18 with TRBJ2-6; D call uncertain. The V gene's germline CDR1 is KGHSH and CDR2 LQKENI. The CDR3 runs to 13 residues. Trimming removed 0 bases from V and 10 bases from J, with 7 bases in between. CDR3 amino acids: CASSPPNGNVLTF. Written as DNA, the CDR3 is TGTGCCAGCTCACCACCGAACGGTAACGTCCTGACTTTC. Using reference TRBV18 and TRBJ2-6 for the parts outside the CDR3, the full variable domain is NAGVMQNPRHLVRRRGQEARLRCSPMKGHSHVYWYRQLPEEGLKFMVYLQKENIIDESGMPKERFSAEFPKEGPSILRIQQVVRGDSAAYFCASSPPNGNVLTFGAGSRLTVL.

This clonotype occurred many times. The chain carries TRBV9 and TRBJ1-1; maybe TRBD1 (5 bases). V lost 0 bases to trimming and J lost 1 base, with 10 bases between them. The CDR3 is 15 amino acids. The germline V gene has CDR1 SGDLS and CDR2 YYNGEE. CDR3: CASSVVRDGNTEAFF. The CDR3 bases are TGTGCCAGCAGCGTAGTGCGGGACGGGAACACTGAAGCTTTCTTT.

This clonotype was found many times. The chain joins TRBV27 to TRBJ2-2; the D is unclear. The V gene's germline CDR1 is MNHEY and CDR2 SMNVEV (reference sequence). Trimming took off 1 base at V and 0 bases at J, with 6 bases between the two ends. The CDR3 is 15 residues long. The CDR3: CASSLLWPNTGELFF. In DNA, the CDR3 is TGTGCCAGCAGTTTATTGTGGCCGAACACCGGGGAGCTGTTTTTT.

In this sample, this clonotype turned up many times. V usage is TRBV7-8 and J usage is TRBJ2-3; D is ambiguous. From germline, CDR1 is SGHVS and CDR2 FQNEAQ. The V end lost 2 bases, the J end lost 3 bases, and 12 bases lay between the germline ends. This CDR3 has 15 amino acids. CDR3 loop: CASSLRFGTTDTQYF. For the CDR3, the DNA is TGTGCCAGCAGCTTACGTTTTGGTACGACAGATACGCAGTATTTT.